What follows describes a single TCR beta chain. Germline loops: CDR1 PRHDT, CDR2 FYEKMQ (reference sequence). The CDR3 runs to 15 residues. Germline trimming cut 5 bases from V and 2 bases from J; bases unmatched to any gene: 6. This entry belongs to a study of OX40 agonist ivuxolimab in advanced cancers. Study information: Every 2 weeks, patients got intravenous ivuxolimab at one of six dose levels (0.01-10 mg/kg). Three patients had partial responses: one hepatocellular carcinoma, two cutaneous melanoma. Earlier anti-PD-1, anti-PD-L1 or anti-CTLA-4 therapy was permitted; less than 50% had received some.

The protocol was immunoSEQ multiplex PCR, while the TCRdb copy is restricted to in-frame clones and leaves out a portion. The sample consists of about 68,000 clones, approximately 81% of them appearing once. Sequenced material: CD4+ or CD8+ T cells sorted from blood, taken in a trial of the OX40 agonist ivuxolimab. This sequence originates from an adult with an advanced solid tumor such as melanoma, head and neck, liver or kidney cancer. The gene calls are TRBV13 and TRBJ2-5; TRBD2 matches 9 bases. CDR3 sequence: CASSPERGAQETQYF. DNA for the CDR3: TGTGCCAGCAGCCCAGAGCGGGGGGCTCAAGAGACCCAGTACTTC.